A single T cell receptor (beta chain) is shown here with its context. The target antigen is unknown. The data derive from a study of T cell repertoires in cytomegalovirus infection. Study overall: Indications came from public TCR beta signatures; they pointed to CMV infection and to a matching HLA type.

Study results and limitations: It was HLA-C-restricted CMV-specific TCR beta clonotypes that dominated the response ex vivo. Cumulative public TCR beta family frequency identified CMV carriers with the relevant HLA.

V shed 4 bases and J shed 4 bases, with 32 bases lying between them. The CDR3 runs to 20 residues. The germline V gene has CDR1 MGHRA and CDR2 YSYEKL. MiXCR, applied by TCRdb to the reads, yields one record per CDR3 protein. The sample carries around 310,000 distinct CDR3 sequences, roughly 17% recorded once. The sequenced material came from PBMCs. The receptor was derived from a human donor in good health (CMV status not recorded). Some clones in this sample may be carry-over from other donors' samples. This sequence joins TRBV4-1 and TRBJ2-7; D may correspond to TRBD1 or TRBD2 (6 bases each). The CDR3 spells CASSLTTYSRRLSGAYEQYF. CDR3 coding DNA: TGCGCCAGCAGCCTAACAACGTACTCTCGCCGGCTATCGGGGGCGTACGAGCAGTACTTC.